Listed below are T cell receptor beta chains from one sample, sequenced in a study of vaccination effects on CD4 cells after COVID-19. Here immunoSEQ multiplex PCR was the method, and the copy in TCRdb shows in-frame clones only, minus some. This sample has under 30,000 clones; 55% to 65% occur once, and the top ten carry roughly 10%. No antigen is known for these receptors. The sequences come from CD4+ T cells from PBMCs cultured without peptide, collected before COVID-19 vaccination. All receptors come from a human donor who received a COVID-19 vaccine. The CDR3 runs from the conserved cysteine through the conserved F or W. A D gene is named only where the DNA matches it firmly. Clone size is given for some rows only: seen once, a few or many times, or a class if the clone is expanded.

TRBD1 TRBJ1-6 - TRBV3-1/TRBV3-2 TGTGCCAGCAGCCGGACAGGGCTTCGATCACCCCTCCACTTT CASSRTGLRSPLHF
- TRBJ1-4 - TRBV4-1 TGCGCCAGCAGCCGACTCACTTCAACTAATGAAAAACTGTTTTTT CASSRLTSTNEKLFF
- TRBJ2-7 - TRBV9 TGTGCCAGCAGCGTAGCCGGCGTGGGCCAAAAAGGCGAGCAGTACTTC CASSVAGVGQKGEQYF
- TRBJ2-7 - TRBV3-1/TRBV3-2 TGTGCCAGCAGTAAACATGGGGGCTACGAGCAGTACTTC CASSKHGGYEQYF
- TRBJ1-6 few TRBV3-1/TRBV3-2 TGTGCCAGCAGCCAAGCCACGACATCACCCCTCCACTTT CASSQATTSPLHF
TRBD1 TRBJ1-2 - TRBV19 TGTGCCAGTAGTAGGGGGACAGGGGGCGGCTATGGCTACACCTTC CASSRGTGGGYGYTF
- TRBJ1-5 - TRBV6-5 TGTGCCAGCAGTTACTCTTGGGGAAACGATCAGCCCCAGCATTTT CASSYSWGNDQPQHF
- TRBJ1-1 few TRBV11-3 TGTGCCAGCAGCTTAAATCAAGGAGGGACTATGAACACTGAAGCTTTCTTT CASSLNQGGTMNTEAFF
- TRBJ2-3 - TRBV15 TGTGCCACCAGCAGAGTTCTAGCCCCGCAGTATTTT CATSRVLAPQYF
- TRBJ2-7 - TRBV18 TGTGCCAGCTCACCACCTAGCCAGGGCCATAACGAGCAGTACTTC CASSPPSQGHNEQYF
- TRBJ1-1 - TRBV27 TGTGCCAGCAGTTTAGGCGGGAGAGCTTTCTTT CASSLGGRAFF
TRBD1 TRBJ2-7 - TRBV7-9 TGTGCCAGCAGCCGTGACAGGGCTCTGTACTTC CASSRDRALYF
- TRBJ1-1 - TRBV10-1 TGCGCCAGCAGTGAGAAGAGGAGCGGGGAAGCTTTCTTT CASSEKRSGEAFF
TRBD2 TRBJ2-5 once TRBV11-1 TGTGCCAGCAGCTTAGTCGGTCTAGCGGAAGAGACCCAGTACTTC CASSLVGLAEETQYF
TRBD1 TRBJ2-5 - TRBV10-1 TGCGCCAGCAGTGACCCCGGCGGACAGGAGGAGACCCAGTACTTC CASSDPGGQEETQYF